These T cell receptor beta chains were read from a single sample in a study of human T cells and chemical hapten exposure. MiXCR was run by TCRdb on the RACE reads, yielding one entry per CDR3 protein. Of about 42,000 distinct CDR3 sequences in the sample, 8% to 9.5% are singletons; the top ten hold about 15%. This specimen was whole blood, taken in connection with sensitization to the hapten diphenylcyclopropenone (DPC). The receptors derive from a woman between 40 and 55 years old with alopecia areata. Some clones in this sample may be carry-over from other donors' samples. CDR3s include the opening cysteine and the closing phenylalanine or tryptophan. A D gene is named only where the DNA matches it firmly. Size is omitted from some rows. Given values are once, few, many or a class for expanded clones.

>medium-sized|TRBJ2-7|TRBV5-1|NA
TGCGCCAGCAGCTCCGGACTCGAGCAGTACTTC
CASSSGLEQYF
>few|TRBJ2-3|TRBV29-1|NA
TGCAGCGCCAGCGCACTCGCAGATACGCAGTATTTT
CSASALADTQYF
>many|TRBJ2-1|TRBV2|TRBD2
TGTGCCAGCAGTGACACCGGACTAGCGGGGGGGCTGGTCGATGAGCAGTTCTTC
CASSDTGLAGGLVDEQFF
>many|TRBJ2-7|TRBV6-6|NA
TGTGCCAGCAGCCGTGAGGAGGAGGACGAGCAGTACTTC
CASSREEEDEQYF
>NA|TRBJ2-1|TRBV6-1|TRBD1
TGTGCCAGCAGTGATCCAGGGGGCGGCATCACCTACAATGAGCAGTTCTTC
CASSDPGGGITYNEQFF
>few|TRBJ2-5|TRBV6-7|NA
TGTGCCAGCCTGCGGACGGAAGAGACCCAGTACTTC
CASLRTEETQYF
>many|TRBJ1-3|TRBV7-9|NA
TGTGCCAGCAGCCGCGGTCCCAGGGGATCAGGAAACACCATATATTTT
CASSRGPRGSGNTIYF
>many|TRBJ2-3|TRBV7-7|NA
TGTGCCAGCAGCTTAGAACGCACAGATACGCAGTATTTT
CASSLERTDTQYF
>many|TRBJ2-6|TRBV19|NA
TGTGCCAGTAGCTTTACGACAGGCGGCTCTGGGGCCAACGTCCTGACTTTC
CASSFTTGGSGANVLTF
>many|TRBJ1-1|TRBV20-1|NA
TGCAGTGCTAGGGAATGGAGGCTGATGAACACTGAAGCTTTCTTT
CSAREWRLMNTEAFF
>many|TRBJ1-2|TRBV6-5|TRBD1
TGTGCCAGCAGTTACTCGGACAGGGCCTATGGCTACACCTTC
CASSYSDRAYGYTF
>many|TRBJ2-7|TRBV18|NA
TGTGCCAGCTCACCACCGATGTCAGGGTCCTACGAGCAGTACTTC
CASSPPMSGSYEQYF
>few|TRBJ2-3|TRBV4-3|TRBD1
TGCGCCAGCAGCCGGGACAGGGGCACAGATACGCAGTATTTT
CASSRDRGTDTQYF
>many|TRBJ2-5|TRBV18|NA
TGTGCCAGCTCACCACCGGGGGCCCCAGAGACCCAGTACTTC
CASSPPGAPETQYF
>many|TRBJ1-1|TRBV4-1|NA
TGCGCCAGCAGCCAAGTTTCTGTTACTGAAGCTTTCTTT
CASSQVSVTEAFF
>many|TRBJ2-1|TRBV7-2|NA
TGTGCCAGCAGCCCTGGAGGGGGGTTCTCCTACAATGAGCAGTTCTTC
CASSPGGGFSYNEQFF
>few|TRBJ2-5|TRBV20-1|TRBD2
TGCAGTGCTAGAGATCGGTGGGCTAGCGGGGGGCCCGTTCAAGAGACCCAGTACTTC
CSARDRWASGGPVQETQYF
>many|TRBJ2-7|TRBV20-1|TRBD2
TGCAGCGTCGAGCGGGACCCCTCCTACGAGCAGTACTTC
CSVERDPSYEQYF
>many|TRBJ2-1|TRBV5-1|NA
TGCGCCAGCAGCTTGGGGGTGATGAGCTCCTACAATGAGCAGTTCTTC
CASSLGVMSSYNEQFF
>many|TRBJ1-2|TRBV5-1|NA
TGCGCCAGCAGCCTAAAGGGGCAGGGAGCCGGCTACACCTTC
CASSLKGQGAGYTF
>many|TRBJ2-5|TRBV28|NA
TGTGCCAGCAGTTTCGACAGCGTGGGGTCGGAGACCCAGTACTTC
CASSFDSVGSETQYF
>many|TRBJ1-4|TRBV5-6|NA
TGTGCCAGCAGTCAAACCGGGTCAACTAATGAAAAACTGTTTTTT
CASSQTGSTNEKLFF
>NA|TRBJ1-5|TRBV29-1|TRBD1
TGCAGCGCCGCGTTGGGACAGGGCAATCAGCCCCAGCATTTT
CSAALGQGNQPQHF
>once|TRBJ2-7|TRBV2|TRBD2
TGTGCCAGCAGCCCGACTAGCGGGGGACACTACGAGCAGTACTTC
CASSPTSGGHYEQYF
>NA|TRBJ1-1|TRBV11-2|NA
TGTGCCAGCAGCTTAGACAGGGGCACTGAAGCTTTCTTT
CASSLDRGTEAFF
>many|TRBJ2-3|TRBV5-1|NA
TGCGCCAGCAGCTCCCCGGACTTGACCACAGATACGCAGTATTTT
CASSSPDLTTDTQYF
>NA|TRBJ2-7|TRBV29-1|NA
TGCAGCGTTGAAGGGGTCCACGAGCAGTACTTC
CSVEGVHEQYF
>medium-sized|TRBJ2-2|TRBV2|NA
TGTGCCAGCAGTGGGGGCCTGTTTAACGGGGAGCTGTTTTTT
CASSGGLFNGELFF
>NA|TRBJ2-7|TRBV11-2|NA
TGTGCCAGCACCTCGCTACCCTACGAGCAGTACTTC
CASTSLPYEQYF
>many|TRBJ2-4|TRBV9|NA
TGTGCCAGCAGCGCGGATCTAGCCAAAAACATTCAGTACTTC
CASSADLAKNIQYF
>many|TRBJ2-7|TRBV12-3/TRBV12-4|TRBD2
TGTGCCAGCAGCCTCCGGACTAGCGGGGGGGCCTACGAGCAGTACTTC
CASSLRTSGGAYEQYF
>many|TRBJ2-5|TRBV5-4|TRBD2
TGTGCCAGCAGCTTGGCGCTAGCGGGGGTCCTCGGGGAGACCCAGTACTTC
CASSLALAGVLGETQYF
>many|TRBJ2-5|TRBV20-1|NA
TGCAGTGCGGGAACAAGCGCGGGGACCCAGTACTTC
CSAGTSAGTQYF
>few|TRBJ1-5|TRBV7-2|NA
TGTGCCAGCAGCTTAGCGGGGATTGTCAATCAGCCCCAGCATTTT
CASSLAGIVNQPQHF
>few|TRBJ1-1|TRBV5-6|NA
TGTGCCAGCAGCTTTCGAGACAGAGAAACTGAAGCTTTCTTT
CASSFRDRETEAFF
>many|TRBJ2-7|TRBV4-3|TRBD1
TGCGCCAGCAGACAGGACAGGAGCTCCTACGAGCAGTACTTC
CASRQDRSSYEQYF
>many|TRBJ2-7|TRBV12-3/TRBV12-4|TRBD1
TGTGCCAGCAGGGGCCCGGGACAGGGTTCCTACGAGCAGTACTTC
CASRGPGQGSYEQYF
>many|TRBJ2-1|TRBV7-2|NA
TGTGCCAGCAGCCGACGGACTCCTAGGGAGCAGTTCTTC
CASSRRTPREQFF
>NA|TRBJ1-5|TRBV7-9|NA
TGTGCCAGCAGCTCGGTTAGGGATGATCAGCCCCAGCATTTT
CASSSVRDDQPQHF
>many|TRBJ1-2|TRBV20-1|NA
TGCAGTGCTATCGGCACCTCTCAGTATGGCTACACCTTC
CSAIGTSQYGYTF
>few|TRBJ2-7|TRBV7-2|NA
TGTGCCAGCAGCTTTTATCTAAGCTCCTACGAGCAGTACTTC
CASSFYLSSYEQYF
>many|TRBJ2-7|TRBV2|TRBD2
TGTGCCAGCAGCGCGCGGGGGGGCGCCCACTCCCGCGTATACGAGCAGTACTTC
CASSARGGAHSRVYEQYF
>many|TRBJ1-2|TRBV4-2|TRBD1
TGTGCCAGCAGCCAAGTACAGGGGAATTTGAGGGGCTACACCTTC
CASSQVQGNLRGYTF
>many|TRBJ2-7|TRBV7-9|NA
TGTGCCAGCAGCCCCGGGTTTTTATACGAGCAGTACTTC
CASSPGFLYEQYF
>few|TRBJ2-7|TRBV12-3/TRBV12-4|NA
TGTGCCAGCAGTACCAGGGCTCTCTTATACGAGCAGTACTTC
CASSTRALLYEQYF
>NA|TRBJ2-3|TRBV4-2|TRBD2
TGTGCCAGCAGCCAAGATAGCGGGGATACGCAGTATTTT
CASSQDSGDTQYF
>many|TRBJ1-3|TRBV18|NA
TGTGCCAGCTCACCCGGGACCTCTGGAAACACCATATATTTT
CASSPGTSGNTIYF
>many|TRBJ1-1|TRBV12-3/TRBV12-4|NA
TGTGCCAGCCGGGACCGGGTTGCGCGCACTGAAGCTTTCTTT
CASRDRVARTEAFF
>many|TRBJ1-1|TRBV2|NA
TGTGCCAGCAGTGAAGGGCCGGGGCGGAACACTGAAGCTTTCTTT
CASSEGPGRNTEAFF
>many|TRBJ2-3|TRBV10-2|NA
TGCGCCAGCAGGGAGGTGGGGAGCACAGATACGCAGTATTTT
CASREVGSTDTQYF
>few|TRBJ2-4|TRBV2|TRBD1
TGTGCCAGCAGTCGCCCCTCGTCCGGGACAGGGGCGAAAAACATTCAGTACTTC
CASSRPSSGTGAKNIQYF
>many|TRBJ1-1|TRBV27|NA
TGTGCCAGCAGTCCTAGGCAATGGGGGAGGAACACTGAAGCTTTCTTT
CASSPRQWGRNTEAFF
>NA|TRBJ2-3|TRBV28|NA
TGTGCCAGCAGTTTAAAAGATACGCAGTATTTT
CASSLKDTQYF
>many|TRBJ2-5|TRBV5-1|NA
TGCGCCAGCAGCTTGTCCAATCAAGAGACCCAGTACTTC
CASSLSNQETQYF
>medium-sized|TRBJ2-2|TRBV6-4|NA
TGTGCCAGCAGTGACAGGGACACCGGGGAGCTGTTTTTT
CASSDRDTGELFF